This T cell receptor (beta chain) derives from a study of graft-versus-host responses after intestinal transplantation. Across the study: Anti-thymocyte globulin induction preceded 2 to 4 years of tacrolimus and steroid maintenance in all recipients. Study-level findings and limits: Allograft clonal ratios (graft-versus-host to host-versus-graft) were high in patients who had graft-donor T cell macrochimerism. GvH clones surfaced in recipient marrow, some emerging earlier in ileum or blood. Peak levels of circulating GvH clones tracked with early post-transplant HvG declines.

Generated by immunoSEQ multiplex PCR, the TCRdb table keeps only in-frame clones and is missing some. The sample contains about 57,000 clones, approximately 90% of which appear only once. The CDR3 length is 18 residues. A note on this clone: The target antigen is unknown.

The TCR sequence derives from a human patient who received an intestinal transplant, so some T cells may come from the graft donor. This chain uses TRBV21-1 with TRBJ2-1; TRBD2, as called in the table, went unchecked against the DNA. TRBV21-1 represents a pseudogene. The sequenced sample was PBMCs, obtained 26 days after transplant. CDR3 loop: CASRMGLAGYDPNTEQFF. The CDR3, as DNA: TGTGCCAGCAGGATGGGACTAGCGGGATACGACCCGAACACTGAGCAGTTCTTC.